A selection of T cell receptor beta chains follows, all from one sample in a study of human T cells and chemical hapten exposure. From the RACE reads, TCRdb called clonotypes with MiXCR, one entry per CDR3 protein. The profile shows around 60,000 distinct CDR3 sequences, about 7% of them singletons. Specimen: whole blood, collected in connection with sensitization to the hapten diphenylcyclopropenone (DPC). Receptors were obtained from a young woman with alopecia areata. Some clones in this sample may be carry-over from other donors' samples. The CDR3 runs from the conserved cysteine through the conserved F or W. D genes are given only for firm matches. The size entry is marked missing in some rows and otherwise reads once, few, many or a size class.

-	TRBV5-1	TRBJ1-5	many	TGCGCCAGCAGCTTGTGGGGTGTGGATCAGCCCCAGCATTTT	CASSLWGVDQPQHF
TRBD1	TRBV5-1	TRBJ2-1	many	TGCGCCAGCAGCTTGGGGCCCACAGGGGGGATCAGCAATGAGCAGTTCTTC	CASSLGPTGGISNEQFF
-	TRBV7-2	TRBJ1-1	few	TGTGCCAGCAGTTATAATCGAGGAGCTTTCTTT	CASSYNRGAFF
-	TRBV7-7	TRBJ2-3	many	TGTGCTAGCAGCTTATTCGAGTGGACAGATACGCAGTATTTT	CASSLFEWTDTQYF
TRBD2	TRBV5-6	TRBJ2-3	few	TGTGCCAGCAGCTTGGAAGGGGCGGGGGGGCCAGATACGCAGTATTTT	CASSLEGAGGPDTQYF
-	TRBV20-1	TRBJ1-6	-	TGCAGTGCTAGAGATCGTCCCGGACAGATGAATTCACCCCTCCACTTT	CSARDRPGQMNSPLHF
TRBD1	TRBV7-2	TRBJ1-2	many	TGTGCCAGCAGCTTAGCGGGGACAGGAGCTTACTATGGCTACACCTTC	CASSLAGTGAYYGYTF
-	TRBV30	TRBJ1-6	many	TGTGCCTGGAGTATCACGACCGGAGGGTCACCCCTCCACTTT	CAWSITTGGSPLHF
TRBD1	TRBV15	TRBJ1-6	many	TGTGCCACCAGCAGAGATCTAAAGGCCGGGACAGGGGGCTCCTATAATTCACCCCTCCACTTT	CATSRDLKAGTGGSYNSPLHF
-	TRBV29-1	TRBJ1-1	few	TGCAGCGTTGAAGGGACAGTGGACACTGAAGCTTTCTTT	CSVEGTVDTEAFF
-	TRBV3-1	TRBJ1-5	many	TGTGCCAGCAGCCAAGATCGCAATCAGCCCCAGCATTTT	CASSQDRNQPQHF
TRBD1	TRBV2	TRBJ1-4	many	TGTGCCAGCAGTGACTTGGGACAGGCTAATGAAAAACTGTTTTTT	CASSDLGQANEKLFF
-	TRBV13	TRBJ2-7	many	TGTGCCAGCAGCGCCTCACGTCGAGCCCGAGGTGTCGAGCAGTACTTC	CASSASRRARGVEQYF
-	TRBV2	TRBJ1-1	many	TGTGCCAGCAGTGAAGGAAAGACTGAAGCTTTCTTT	CASSEGKTEAFF
-	TRBV30	TRBJ1-5	many	TGTGCCTGGAGTCATATGGCGGGGGATCAGCCCCAGCATTTT	CAWSHMAGDQPQHF
TRBD2	TRBV24-1	TRBJ2-1	-	TGTGCCACCAGTGATGGCGGACTAGCGGGGCCTTACAATGAGCAGTTCTTC	CATSDGGLAGPYNEQFF
-	TRBV7-8	TRBJ2-3	few	TGTGCCAGCAGCTTAGGGCACATTAGCACAGATACGCAGTATTTT	CASSLGHISTDTQYF